One sample yielded the 7 T cell receptor beta chains listed below, sequenced in a study of control samples from healthy donors and cancer patients. Profiling relied on immunoSEQ multiplex PCR, and the TCRdb table lists in-frame clones only, not all of them. The table shows nearly 35,000 clones, with 85% to 95% occurring only once. The material sequenced was PBMCs. These TCRs come from a man aged 35 to 55 with colorectal cancer.

V gene TRBV19 combines with J gene TRBJ1-1; D not resolved. The germline V and J ends were trimmed by 1 base and 1 base, with 4 bases remaining between them. The V gene's germline CDR1 is LNHDA and CDR2 SQIVND (reference sequence). This CDR3 region has 13 residues. The CDR3 DNA sequence: TGTGCCAGTAGTATAGGACAGAACACTGAAGCTTTCTTT. Amino acid sequence: CASSIGQNTEAFF. Complete variable domain (other parts from reference TRBV19 and TRBJ1-1): DGGITQSPKYLFRKEGQNVTLSCEQNLNHDAMYWYRQDPGQGLRLIYYSQIVNDFQKGDIAEGYSVSREKKESFPLTVTSAQKNPTAFYLCASSIGQNTEAFFGQGTRLTVV.

The genes are TRBV29-1 and TRBJ2-3; D is perhaps TRBD2 (5 bases). This CDR3 contains 15 residues. V lost 5 bases and J lost 2, with 17 bases in between. Germline CDR1 reads SQVTM; CDR2 reads ANQGSEA. The CDR3, as DNA: TGCAGCGTTTCTCTTCTAATGCGGGTCACAGATACGCAGTATTTT. It codes for CSVSLLMRVTDTQYF.

V is TRBV4-1 and J is TRBJ1-2, with unresolved D. The CDR3 contains 15 residues. V lost 7 bases and J 4 bases, leaving 19 bases between the germline ends. CDR1 is MGHRA and CDR2 is YSYEKL in the germline V gene. The CDR3 nucleotides read TGCGCCAGCAACAAAGGGAGGGAAGCGACCTATGGCTACACCTTC. Translating it yields CASNKGREATYGYTF.

This chain links TRBV2 with TRBJ2-3; D gene ambiguous. The V gene lost 6 bases and the J gene lost 2 bases, with 9 bases spanning the gap. Looked up from germline, CDR1 is SNHLY and CDR2 is FYNNEI. The CDR3 has 13 residues. The CDR3 sequence is CASSSRTTDTQYF. The CDR3 coding sequence is TGTGCCAGCAGCTCCCGGACCACAGATACGCAGTATTTT.

This clone showed up just once. The chain carries TRBV11-1 and TRBJ1-1; TRBD1 matches 7 bases. The CDR3 covers 12 residues. Losses at the gene ends were 5 bases for V and 6 bases for J; bases not matched to a gene: 3. Germline assignment: CDR1 SGHAT and CDR2 FQDESV (reference sequence). The CDR3 DNA is TGTGCCAGCAGCGCAGACAGGGCTGAAGCTTTCTTT. Encoded protein: CASSADRAEAFF.

This clone was detected once. V usage is TRBV5-4 and J usage is TRBJ1-6, with 11 bases aligning to TRBD1. The V gene end was trimmed by 0 bases and the J gene end by 4 bases; junction bases not matched to a gene: 3. Looked up from germline, CDR1 is SGHNT and CDR2 is YYREEE (reference sequence). The CDR3 extends over 17 amino acids. The CDR3 DNA follows: TGTGCCAGCAGCTTGGGTGGGACAGGGGGTTATAATTCACCCCTCCACTTT. It specifies CASSLGGTGGYNSPLHF.

The rearrangement links TRBV7-8 to TRBJ2-5; TRBD1 matches at 9 bases. Germline V gene sequence: CDR1 SGHVS, CDR2 FQNEAQ. This CDR3 has 14 amino acids. Trimming at V came to 2 bases and at J to 5 bases, leaving 3 bases not matched to a gene. In DNA form, the CDR3 reads TGTGCCAGCAGCTTAACAGGGGGCGCGGAGACCCAGTACTTC. Protein sequence: CASSLTGGAETQYF.